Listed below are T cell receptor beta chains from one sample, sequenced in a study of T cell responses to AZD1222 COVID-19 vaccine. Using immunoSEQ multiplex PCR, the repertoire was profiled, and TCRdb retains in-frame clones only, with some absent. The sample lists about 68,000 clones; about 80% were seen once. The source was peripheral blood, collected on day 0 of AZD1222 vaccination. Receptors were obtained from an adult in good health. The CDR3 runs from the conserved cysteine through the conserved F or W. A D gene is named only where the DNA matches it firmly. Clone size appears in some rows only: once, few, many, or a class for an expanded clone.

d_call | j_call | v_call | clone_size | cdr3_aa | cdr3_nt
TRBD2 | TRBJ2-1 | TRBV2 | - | CASRGEGEQFF | TGTGCCAGCAGGGGGGAGGGTGAGCAGTTCTTC
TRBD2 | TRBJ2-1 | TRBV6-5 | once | CASTSGGAENEQFF | TGTGCCAGCACTAGCGGGGGGGCGGAGAATGAGCAGTTCTTC
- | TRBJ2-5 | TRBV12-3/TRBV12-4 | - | CASTLGQETQYF | TGTGCCAGCACCCTCGGCCAAGAGACCCAGTACTTC
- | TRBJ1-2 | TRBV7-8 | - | CASSLGQNRGYTF | TGTGCCAGCAGCTTAGGCCAGAATAGAGGCTACACCTTC
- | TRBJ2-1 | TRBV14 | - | CASSQDIQGGEQFF | TGTGCCAGCAGCCAAGATATCCAGGGGGGTGAGCAGTTCTTC
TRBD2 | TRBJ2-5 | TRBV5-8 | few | CASSPGTSGGGQETQYF | TGTGCCAGCAGCCCGGGGACTAGCGGGGGGGGCCAAGAGACCCAGTACTTC
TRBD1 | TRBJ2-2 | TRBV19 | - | CASSTTGGPTGELFF | TGTGCCAGTAGTACGACAGGGGGCCCCACCGGGGAGCTGTTTTTT
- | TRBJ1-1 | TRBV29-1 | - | CSVELLREAFF | TGCAGCGTTGAGCTCCTCCGTGAAGCTTTCTTT
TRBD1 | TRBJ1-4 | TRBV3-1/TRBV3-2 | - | CASSQNDRGNEKLFF | TGTGCCAGCAGCCAAAACGACAGGGGGAATGAAAAACTGTTTTTT
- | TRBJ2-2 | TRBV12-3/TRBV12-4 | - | CASRVRQIGELFF | TGTGCCAGCAGGGTCCGACAGATCGGGGAGCTGTTTTTT
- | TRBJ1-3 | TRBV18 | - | CASSPPNGQHSGNTIYF | TGTGCCAGCTCACCACCGAACGGGCAACACTCTGGAAACACCATATATTTT
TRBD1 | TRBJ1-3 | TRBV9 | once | CASSIDQGAFPSGNTIYF | TGTGCCAGCAGTATCGATCAGGGGGCCTTCCCGTCTGGAAACACCATATATTTT
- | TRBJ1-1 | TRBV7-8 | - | CASSLGIRGLFKGRAPEAFF | TGTGCCAGCAGCTTAGGAATTAGGGGTCTCTTCAAGGGGCGAGCCCCTGAAGCTTTCTTT
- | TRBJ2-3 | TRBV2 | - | CASSESLAATDTQYF | TGTGCCAGCAGTGAAAGTCTGGCGGCCACAGATACGCAGTATTTT
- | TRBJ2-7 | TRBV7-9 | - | CASSFPRRGGAYEQYF | TGTGCCAGCAGCTTCCCTAGAAGAGGGGGTGCCTACGAGCAGTACTTC
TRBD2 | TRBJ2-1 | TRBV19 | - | CASSIGTSGYNEQFF | TGTGCCAGTAGTATCGGGACTAGCGGATACAATGAGCAGTTCTTC
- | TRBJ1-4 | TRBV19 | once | CASTGGPSNYEKLFF | TGTGCCAGTACCGGCGGCCCCAGCAACTATGAAAAACTGTTTTTT
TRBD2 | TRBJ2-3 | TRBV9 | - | CASSAIAGGLGFLDTQYF | TGTGCCAGCAGCGCGATAGCGGGGGGGTTGGGGTTCTTGGATACGCAGTATTTT
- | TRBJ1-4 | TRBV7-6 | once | CASSLGTDPVAEKLFF | TGTGCCAGCAGCTTAGGGACTGACCCAGTTGCTGAAAAACTGTTTTTT
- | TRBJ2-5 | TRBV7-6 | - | CASSLAMAGRETQYF | TGTGCCAGCAGCTTAGCGATGGCAGGGAGAGAGACCCAGTACTTC
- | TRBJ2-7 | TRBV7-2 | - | CASSLYHEQYF | TGTGCCAGCAGCTTATACCACGAGCAGTACTTC
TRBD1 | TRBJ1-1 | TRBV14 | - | CASSRTGGGTEAFF | TGTGCCAGCAGCCGGACAGGGGGCGGCACTGAAGCTTTCTTT
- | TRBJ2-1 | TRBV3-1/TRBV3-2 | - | CASSGQTYNEQFF | TGTGCCAGCTCGGGACAAACCTACAATGAGCAGTTCTTC
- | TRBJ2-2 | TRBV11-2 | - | CASSTYGGLGGELFF | TGTGCCAGCAGTACTTACGGGGGTTTGGGTGGGGAGCTGTTTTTT
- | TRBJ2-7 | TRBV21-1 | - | CANFMRGTGLYEQYF | TGTGCCAACTTTATGAGGGGGACAGGGTTATACGAGCAGTACTTC
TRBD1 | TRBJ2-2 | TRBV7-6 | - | CASSDPPGTANTGELFF | TGTGCCAGCAGCGACCCACCCGGGACAGCGAACACCGGGGAGCTGTTTTTT
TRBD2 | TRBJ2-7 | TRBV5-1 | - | CASSLMTSGGGSYEQYF | TGCGCCAGCAGCTTAATGACTAGCGGGGGAGGGTCCTACGAGCAGTACTTC
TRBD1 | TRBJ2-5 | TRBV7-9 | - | CASSFGTGGQETQYF | TGTGCCAGCAGCTTTGGGACAGGGGGCCAAGAGACCCAGTACTTC
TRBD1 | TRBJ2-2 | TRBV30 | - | CAWSPQDAQGAGELFF | TGTGCCTGGAGTCCCCAAGATGCACAGGGGGCCGGGGAGCTGTTTTTT
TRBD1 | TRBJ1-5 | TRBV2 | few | CASRVTGDGNQPQHF | TGTGCCAGCAGGGTCACAGGGGATGGCAATCAGCCCCAGCATTTT
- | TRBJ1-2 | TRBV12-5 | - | CASGPTGSSFGYTF | TGTGCTAGTGGACCCACGGGATCTTCCTTCGGCTACACCTTC
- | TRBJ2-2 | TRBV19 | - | CASSILGGENTGELFF | TGTGCCAGTAGTATTCTGGGCGGGGAGAACACCGGGGAGCTGTTTTTT
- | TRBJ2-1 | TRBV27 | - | CASSPTIGYNEQFF | TGTGCCAGCAGTCCCACAATCGGGTACAATGAGCAGTTCTTC
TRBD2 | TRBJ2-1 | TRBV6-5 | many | CASGGLAGSDEQFF | TGTGCCAGTGGGGGACTAGCGGGGTCAGATGAGCAGTTCTTC
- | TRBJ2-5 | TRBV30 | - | CAWSVRGAGQETQYF | TGTGCCTGGAGTGTACGCGGGGCCGGGCAAGAGACCCAGTACTTC
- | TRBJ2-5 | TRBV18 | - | CASSPLIPTRETQYF | TGTGCCAGCTCACCGCTGATACCCACCCGGGAGACCCAGTACTTC
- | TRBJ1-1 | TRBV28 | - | CASSPLSEGTEAFF | TGTGCCAGCAGTCCCCTCTCCGAGGGCACTGAAGCTTTCTTT
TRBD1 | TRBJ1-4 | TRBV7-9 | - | CASSSRQGPNEKLFF | TGTGCCAGCAGCTCCCGACAGGGTCCTAATGAAAAACTGTTTTTT
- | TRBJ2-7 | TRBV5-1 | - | CASSLISGEQYF | TGCGCCAGCAGCCTGATTTCCGGCGAGCAGTACTTC
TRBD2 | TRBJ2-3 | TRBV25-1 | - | CASTPRGARGTDTQYF | TGTGCCAGCACCCCGCGGGGGGCAAGGGGCACAGATACGCAGTATTTT
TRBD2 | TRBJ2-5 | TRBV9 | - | CASSYGGGPQETQYF | TGTGCCAGCAGCTACGGCGGGGGGCCACAAGAGACCCAGTACTTC
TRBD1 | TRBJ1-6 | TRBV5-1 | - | CASSLGQDHSPLHF | TGCGCCAGCAGCCTGGGACAGGATCATTCACCCCTCCACTTT
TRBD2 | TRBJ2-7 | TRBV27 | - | CASSLGSGMGRGGYEQYF | TGTGCCAGCAGTTTAGGGTCGGGGATGGGGAGGGGCGGCTACGAGCAGTACTTC
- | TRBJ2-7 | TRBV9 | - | CASSVGQDGNYEQYF | TGTGCCAGCAGCGTGGGCCAGGACGGTAACTACGAGCAGTACTTC
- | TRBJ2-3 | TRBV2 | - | CASSEDTQYF | TGTGCCAGCAGCGAAGATACGCAGTATTTT
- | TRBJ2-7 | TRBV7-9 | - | CASSLLGETYEQYF | TGTGCCAGCAGCTTATTGGGGGAAACCTACGAGCAGTACTTC
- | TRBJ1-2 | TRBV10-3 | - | CAISDSRGTQSMGYTF | TGTGCCATCAGTGATTCGAGAGGGACACAGTCTATGGGCTACACCTTC
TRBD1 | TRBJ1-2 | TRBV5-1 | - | CASSFGQGGNYGYTF | TGCGCCAGCAGCTTCGGACAGGGGGGTAACTATGGCTACACCTTC
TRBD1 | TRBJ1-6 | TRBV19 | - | CASSTTGGASHSPLHF | TGTGCCAGTAGTACGACAGGGGGCGCGTCTCATTCACCCCTCCACTTT
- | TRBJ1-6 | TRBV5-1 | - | CASSTWGTSNSPLHF | TGCGCCAGCAGCACTTGGGGGACTTCTAATTCACCCCTCCACTTT
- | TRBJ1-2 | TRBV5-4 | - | CASSLSSGSGYGYTF | TGTGCCAGCAGCCTCAGTAGCGGCTCAGGCTATGGCTACACCTTC
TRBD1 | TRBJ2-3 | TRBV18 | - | CASSPVLSQGASTQYF | TGTGCCAGCTCACCCGTGTTATCACAGGGGGCAAGTACGCAGTATTTT
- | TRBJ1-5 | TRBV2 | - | CASNLGGGNQPQHF | TGTGCCAGTAATCTGGGGGGAGGCAATCAGCCCCAGCATTTT
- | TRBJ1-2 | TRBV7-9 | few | CASSLSRSNYGYTF | TGTGCCAGCAGCTTATCCCGTTCTAACTATGGCTACACCTTC
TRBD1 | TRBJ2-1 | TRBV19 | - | CALLPTGNNEQFF | TGTGCTCTTCTACCGACAGGGAACAATGAGCAGTTCTTC
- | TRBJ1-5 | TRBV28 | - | CASTTWGRGQPQHF | TGTGCCAGCACTACTTGGGGTCGGGGACAGCCCCAGCATTTT
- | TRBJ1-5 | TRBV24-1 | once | CATSPTSLSNQPQHF | TGTGCCACCAGCCCAACCTCACTTAGCAATCAGCCCCAGCATTTT
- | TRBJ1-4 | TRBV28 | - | CASRGAPGNEKLFF | TGTGCCAGCAGGGGGGCGCCGGGCAATGAAAAACTGTTTTTT
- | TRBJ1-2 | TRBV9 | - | CASSVGAGYGYTF | TGTGCCAGCAGCGTAGGGGCAGGGTATGGCTACACCTTC